These 28 T cell receptor beta chains originate from one sample sequenced in a study of shared clonotypes between healthy human individuals. TCRdb's table, derived via immunoSEQ multiplex PCR, lists solely in-frame clones and lacks some. Of 2 million to 2.5 million clones in the sample, 80% to 95% were seen once. The sample comprised naive CD4+ T cells from PBMCs. Subset noted: CD45RA+ positively selected. The receptor set was obtained from a man younger than 35 in good health. Some clones in this sample may be carry-over from other donors' samples.

The table lists this clone with a count of one. The chain links TRBV11-2 to TRBJ1-5, with D unresolved. Germline V CDR1 and CDR2: SGHAT, FQNNGV. V was trimmed by 0 bases and J by 5 bases, leaving 8 bases between them. The CDR3 is 14 amino acids. The CDR3 DNA sequence: TGTGCCAGCAGCTTAGATGCGGCGGATCAGCCCCAGCATTTT. It yields the protein CASSLDAADQPQHF. The variable domain in full, with the rest retrieved from reference TRBV11-2 and TRBJ1-5, is EAGVAQSPRYKIIEKRQSVAFWCNPISGHATLYWYQQILGQGPKLLIQFQNNGVVDDSQLPKDRFSAERLKGVDSTLKIQPAKLEDSAVYLCASSLDAADQPQHFGDGTRLSIL.

The count of this clone is one. The chain carries TRBV7-2 and TRBJ2-3, with 10 bases that match TRBD2. Trimming removed 2 bases from V and 6 bases from J; junction bases left unmatched: 8. The CDR3 loop spans 16 amino acids. Germline V gene lookup returns CDR1 SGHTA and CDR2 FQGNSA. CDR3 residues: CASSLLPAGGWDTQYF. The CDR3 DNA reads as TGTGCCAGCAGCTTACTTCCAGCGGGAGGGTGGGATACGCAGTATTTT.

The gene calls are TRBV27 and TRBJ1-2; TRBD1 matches at 7 bases. J lost 6 bases, V lost 6 bases, and 7 bases had no gene match. Germline V gene sequence: CDR1 MNHEY, CDR2 SMNVEV (reference sequence). The CDR3 has 13 residues. Here the CDR3 reads CASSLRGVDGYTF. As DNA, the CDR3 is TGTGCCAGCAGCCTCAGGGGGGTGGATGGCTACACCTTC.

J is TRBJ2-2 and V is TRBV28; unclear D gene. V was clipped by 5 bases and J by 2 bases, with 15 bases between them. CDR3 size: 16 residues. Germline V gene sequence: CDR1 MDHEN, CDR2 SYDVKM. The CDR3 nucleotides read TGTGCCAGCAGTCAGGAGAAACCCAAAAACACCGGGGAGCTGTTTTTT. Protein: CASSQEKPKNTGELFF.

The gene calls are TRBV6-6 and TRBJ1-5, with D perhaps matching TRBD1 (6 bases). Trimming stripped 6 bases from V and 3 bases from J, with 12 bases between. Germline CDR1 reads MNHNY; CDR2 reads SVGAGI (reference sequence). This CDR3 contains 14 residues. CDR3 sequence reads: CASRGGGYNQPQHF. The CDR3 DNA reads as TGTGCCAGCAGAGGGGGGGGGTACAATCAGCCCCAGCATTTT.

As regards this clone: Other DNA sequences in the same sample also yield this CDR3. The J gene is TRBJ2-7, the V gene TRBV28; 8 nucleotides align to TRBD1. V was clipped by 6 bases and J by 0 bases; unmatched bases: 7. This CDR3 is 15 amino acids long. Per the germline V gene, CDR1 is MDHEN and CDR2 is SYDVKM. Here the CDR3 reads CASSSQGAGSYEQYF. The CDR3 DNA reads TGTGCCAGCAGCTCCCAGGGGGCGGGCTCCTACGAGCAGTACTTC.

The J gene is TRBJ1-1, the V gene TRBV6-1, with 8 bases fitting TRBD1. With 11 bases clipped from V and 5 bases from J, the junction kept 10 bases outside the gene matches. Germline CDR1 is MNHNS and CDR2 is SASEGT. The CDR3 spans 13 residues. The CDR3 loop is CAGTDRAYTEAFF. The DNA for the CDR3 is TGTGCCGGCACGGACAGGGCATATACTGAAGCTTTCTTT.

Details on this clone: The junction departs from the called germline gene at one end, perhaps through a read error. The J gene is TRBJ2-7, the V gene TRBV28; D not resolved. The CDR3 runs 13 residues. Germline V gives CDR1 MDHEN, CDR2 SYDVKM. The CDR3, as DNA: TGTGCCAGTTCCGGGTTAGTATTTTACGAGGAGTACTTC. It encodes CASSGLVFYEEYF. Full variable domain (missing parts from reference TRBV28 and TRBJ2-7): DVKVTQSSRYLVKRTGEKVFLECVQDMDHENMFWYRQDPGLGLRLIYFSYDVKMKEKGDIPEGYSVSREKKERFSLILESASTNQTSMYLCASSGLVFYEEYFGPGTRLTVT.

The V call is TRBV11-2, the J call TRBJ2-5, with D possibly matching TRBD2 (5 bases). CDR3 size: 14 residues. Trimming shortened V by 4 bases and J by 2 bases, and 11 bases separated the two germline ends. CDR1 SGHAT and CDR2 FQNNGV come from the germline V gene. The CDR3 loop is CASSSGLSQETQYF. As DNA, the CDR3 is TGTGCCAGCAGCTCCGGACTTTCACAAGAGACCCAGTACTTC.

The chain carries TRBV5-4 and TRBJ1-1; D ambiguous. Germline assignment: CDR1 SGHNT and CDR2 YYREEE (reference sequence). V was clipped by 0 bases and J by 1 base, with 7 bases between them. The CDR3 totals 14 residues. CDR3 sequence reads: CASSLGLRNTEAFF. As DNA, the CDR3 is TGTGCCAGCAGCTTGGGGTTAAGGAACACTGAAGCTTTCTTT. The full variable domain, rest sourced from reference TRBV5-4 and TRBJ1-1, is ETGVTQSPTHLIKTRGQQVTLRCSSQSGHNTVSWYQQALGQGPQFIFQYYREEENGRGNFPPRFSGLQFPNYSSELNVNALELDDSALYLCASSLGLRNTEAFFGQGTRLTVV.

This chain uses TRBV6-6 with TRBJ2-3; D not certain. The CDR3 is 12 residues long. V was shortened by 8 bases and J by 3 bases, with 9 bases between the two germline ends. CDR1 and CDR2 (germline): MNHNY, SVGAGI (reference sequence). In nucleotides, the CDR3 is TGTGCCAGCTCTCGGTATACAGATACGCAGTATTTT. Translated: CASSRYTDTQYF.

The V and J genes are TRBV28 and TRBJ1-5; no clear D. CDR3 length: 13 residues. V was cut by 8 bases and J by 2 bases, with 10 bases left in between. CDR1 and CDR2 from the germline V gene are MDHEN and SYDVKM. CDR3 region: CASRPRGNQPQHF. CDR3 DNA sequence: TGTGCCAGCCGTCCACGGGGCAATCAGCCCCAGCATTTT.

CDR3 nucleotide sequence: TGTGCCAGCAGCTTGGACAGGGCGACCGGAAACACCATATATTTT. It translates to CASSLDRATGNTIYF. The chain is built from TRBV6-5 and TRBJ1-3; 8 nucleotides align to TRBD1. The ends lost 6 bases at V and 4 bases at J; junction bases unmatched: 8. The CDR3 is 15 amino acids. Germline assignment: CDR1 MNHEY and CDR2 SVGAGI.

The chain has TRBV30 and TRBJ2-2; 9 nucleotides agree with TRBD2. Germline V CDR1 and CDR2: GTSNPN, SVGIG (reference sequence). V dropped 8 bases and J dropped 4; count of bases not matched to a gene: 11. The CDR3 is made up of 15 amino acids. The CDR3 sequence is CASLSGSASTGELFF. The CDR3, as DNA: TGTGCCAGCCTTAGCGGGAGTGCGAGCACCGGGGAGCTGTTTTTT.

This chain uses TRBV7-9 with TRBJ2-5, with 11 nucleotides matching TRBD2. The CDR3 covers 14 residues. Germline assignment: CDR1 SEHNR and CDR2 FQNEAQ (reference sequence). Trimming took 10 bases from V and 1 from J; bases not matched to a gene: 5. The CDR3 sequence: CATGLAESQETQYF. The CDR3 coding sequence is TGTGCCACGGGACTAGCGGAGAGCCAAGAGACCCAGTACTTC.

The chain employs TRBV30 and TRBJ2-1, with D perhaps matching TRBD2 (5 bases). Germline V gene lookup returns CDR1 GTSNPN and CDR2 SVGIG (reference sequence). CDR3 length equals 14 residues. Trimming removed 4 bases at V and 3 bases at J, with 13 bases between. In DNA, the CDR3 is TGTGCCTGGACTGTCGGGAACATCTACAATGAGCAGTTCTTC. This encodes CAWTVGNIYNEQFF.

V is TRBV9 and J is TRBJ1-3; the D is unclear. CDR3 length: 13 residues. The germline CDR1 and CDR2 sequences are SGDLS and YYNGEE. Trimming shortened V by 0 bases and J by 5 bases, and 6 bases separated the two germline ends. Here the CDR3 reads CASSVAGRNTIYF. The CDR3 coding sequence is TGTGCCAGCAGCGTAGCGGGCCGAAACACCATATATTTT.

J is TRBJ2-3 and V is TRBV5-1; the D gene is possibly TRBD2 (6 bases). CDR1 is SGHRS and CDR2 is YFSETQ in the germline V gene. Trimming cost V 2 bases and J 2 bases, with 9 bases left between them. This CDR3 has 14 amino acids. CDR3 protein: CASSFAGFTDTQYF. CDR3 sequence (DNA): TGCGCCAGCAGCTTCGCGGGATTCACAGATACGCAGTATTTT.

There are a few counts of this clone. Other DNA sequences in the same sample also yield this CDR3. This chain links TRBV10-3 with TRBJ2-7, with TRBD1 identical over 9 bases. In germline, CDR1 is ENHRY, CDR2 SYGVKD. The CDR3 is made up of 15 amino acids. The V and J ends lost 3 bases and 1 base, in that order; junction bases with no gene match: 4. The CDR3: CAISDPGQGSYEQYF. Here the CDR3 DNA reads TGTGCCATCAGTGACCCGGGACAGGGATCCTACGAGCAGTACTTC.

J is TRBJ1-4 and V is TRBV5-5, with TRBD1 matching over 10 bases. The germline V gene has CDR1 SGHKS and CDR2 YYEKEE (reference sequence). Trimming took 4 bases from V and 6 from J; bases not matched to a gene: 6. The CDR3 is made up of 15 amino acids. The CDR3 loop reads CASSRTGTGDEKLFF. CDR3 DNA: TGTGCCAGCAGCAGAACCGGGACAGGGGATGAAAAACTGTTTTTT.

This chain joins TRBV28 and TRBJ1-2; the D gene is possibly TRBD1 (5 bases). The V and J ends lost 5 bases and 8 bases respectively, with 15 bases between them. From germline, CDR1 is MDHEN and CDR2 SYDVKM. This CDR3 comprises 13 residues. CDR3 DNA sequence: TGTGCCAGCAGTGCGAACCCGGGGACCGGCTACACCTTC. It codes for CASSANPGTGYTF.

This rearrangement joins TRBV6-5 to TRBJ2-6, with D possibly being TRBD1 (5 bases). CDR1 is MNHEY, CDR2 SVGAGI, per germline. Trimming took 2 bases from V and 2 from J, leaving 7 bases between them. This CDR3 spans 15 amino acids. The CDR3 region has the DNA TGTGCCAGCAGTTACCTAGGGGCTGGGGCCAACGTCCTGACTTTC. Amino acid sequence: CASSYLGAGANVLTF.

The chain recombines TRBV5-1 with TRBJ1-6, with D perhaps TRBD1 (6 bases). Trimming pared 4 bases from V and 3 bases from J, leaving 11 bases between. CDR3 length equals 15 residues. Germline V gene lookup returns CDR1 SGHRS and CDR2 YFSETQ. The CDR3 DNA reads as TGCGCCAGCAGCCCAGGGGACAACTATAATTCACCCCTCCACTTT. This codes for CASSPGDNYNSPLHF.

In its sample, this clone was seen a few times. The chain uses TRBV5-5 and TRBJ2-7; 7 nucleotides match TRBD1. Per germline, CDR1 SGHKS and CDR2 YYEKEE (reference sequence). V lost 2 bases to trimming and J lost 5 bases; unmatched junction nucleotides: 10. The CDR3 consists of 15 residues. The CDR3 region has the DNA TGTGCCAGCAGCTTCCCGCCGACAGGGCCCAACGAGCAGTACTTC. Residues: CASSFPPTGPNEQYF.

V is TRBV7-5 and J is TRBJ2-7; TRBD1 was called by the table and not checked on the DNA. TRBV7-5 is flagged as a pseudogene. This CDR3 contains 16 residues. CDR3 DNA sequence: TGTGTCAGAAGCCCGGCCCCAGGGGTACATCTCGACGAGCAGTACTTC. Amino acids: CVRSPAPGVHLDEQYF.

The gene calls are TRBV4-3 and TRBJ2-2; D is perhaps TRBD2 (5 bases). V gave up 7 bases and J gave up 6 bases, with 12 bases separating them. This CDR3 contains 13 residues. Germline assignment: CDR1 LGHNA and CDR2 YSLEER. The CDR3 is CASTRIGAGELFF. In DNA, the CDR3 is TGCGCCAGCACGCGTATCGGGGCCGGGGAGCTGTTTTTT.

The chain joins TRBV28 to TRBJ2-3; possible D gene TRBD2, 6 bases. Germline V gene sequence: CDR1 MDHEN, CDR2 SYDVKM. Trimming cost V 2 bases and J 2 bases, with 20 bases left between them. This CDR3 is 18 amino acids long. The CDR3 loop is CASSLLRRGSGTTDTQYF. The CDR3 DNA is TGTGCCAGCAGTTTACTAAGGAGGGGCTCAGGGACCACAGATACGCAGTATTTT.

The chain joins TRBV7-9 to TRBJ1-2; 9 nucleotides align to TRBD1. CDR1 and CDR2 from the germline V gene are SEHNR and FQNEAQ (reference sequence). V lost 5 bases to trimming and J lost 6 bases; unmatched junction nucleotides: 10. The CDR3 is 15 residues long. The CDR3 DNA is TGTGCCAGCAGCCCTTGGGGACAGGGAGCCCATGGCTACACCTTC. This sequence encodes CASSPWGQGAHGYTF.